The present TCR beta chain was sequenced within a study of human T cells and chemical hapten exposure. Study-level background: Throughout a study of roughly 25 weeks, patients underwent weekly scalp administration of diphenylcyclopropenone doses. The patients were mostly female; they had alopecia areata, totalis or universalis. Broader study findings: TCRs above 1 in 1000 frequency did not change with DPC sensitization.

This clonotype occurred a few times. What it recognizes is unknown. Individual cDNA molecules received unique molecular identifiers in the library. Using its own MiXCR run on the RACE reads, TCRdb lists one record per CDR3 protein. The table shows roughly 380,000 distinct CDR3 sequences, with around 5.5% occurring only once. Germline V lookup: CDR1 WSHSY, CDR2 SAAADI. V lost 1 base and J lost 5, with 11 bases in between. CDR3 length equals 14 residues. The sample's time point: pre-sensitization, week 0. Treatment described: therapeutic diphenylcyclopropenone sensitization with weekly scalp DPC. Sequencing was performed on whole blood, taken in connection with sensitization to the hapten diphenylcyclopropenone (DPC). The rearrangement uses TRBV10-2 and TRBJ2-5; D remains unclear. This receptor was obtained from a woman between 45 and 65 years old with alopecia areata. Some clones in this sample may be carry-over from other donors' samples. The CDR3 protein is CASSEYSAQETQYF. CDR3 coding DNA: TGCGCCAGCAGTGAGTACAGTGCCCAGGAGACCCAGTACTTC.